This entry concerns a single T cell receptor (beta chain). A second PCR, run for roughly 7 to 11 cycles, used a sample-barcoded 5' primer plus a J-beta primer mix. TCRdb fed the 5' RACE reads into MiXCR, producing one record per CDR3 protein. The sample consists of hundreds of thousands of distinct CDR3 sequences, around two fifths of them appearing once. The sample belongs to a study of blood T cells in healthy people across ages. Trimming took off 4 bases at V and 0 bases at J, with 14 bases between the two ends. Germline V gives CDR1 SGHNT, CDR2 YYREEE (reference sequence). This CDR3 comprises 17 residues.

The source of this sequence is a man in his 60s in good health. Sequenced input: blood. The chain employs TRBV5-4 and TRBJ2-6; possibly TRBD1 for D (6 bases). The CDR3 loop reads CASSVIQGYSGANVLTF. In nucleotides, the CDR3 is TGTGCCAGCAGCGTCATACAGGGTTACTCTGGGGCCAACGTCCTGACTTTC.